This T cell receptor beta chain was found in a study of blood T cell repertoires in COVID-19. Germline V CDR1 and CDR2: SGHRS, YFSETQ. The CDR3 is 16 residues long. V shed 4 bases and J 9 bases; nucleotides not matched to a gene: 10. The assay was immunoSEQ multiplex PCR, and TCRdb's table has in-frame clones only and misses some. Of fewer than 400,000 clones listed, around nine tenths are singletons. The sample consisted of PBMCs or T cells enriched from blood (not recorded which). The TCR comes from a man in his 60s who had recovered from COVID-19. The V call is TRBV5-1, the J call TRBJ1-6; TRBD1 agrees at 10 bases. In DNA, the CDR3 is TGCGCCAGCAGCCAGCAGGGACAGGGGAGCAGTTCACCCCTCCACTTT. Protein product: CASSQQGQGSSSPLHF.